The next 32 T cell receptor beta chains were all read from a single sample in a study of T cell responses to AZD1222 COVID-19 vaccine. This table comes from immunoSEQ multiplex PCR, and its TCRdb copy is limited to in-frame clones, with some not included. The sample lists tens of thousands of clones, over 75% occurring once. Here the sequenced sample was peripheral blood, taken 28 days after the second AZD1222 dose. These receptor sequences come from an adult who received the AZD1222 COVID-19 vaccine.

The J gene is TRBJ1-2, the V gene TRBV11-1; TRBD1 is a possible D gene (6 bases). From germline, CDR1 is SGHAT and CDR2 FQDESV (reference sequence). V was cut by 5 bases and J by 8 bases, with 21 bases left in between. This CDR3 has 15 amino acids. The CDR3 sequence is CASSPESTGRRGYTF. The CDR3 nucleotides are TGTGCCAGCAGCCCAGAGTCGACAGGCCGAAGAGGCTACACCTTC.

The count of this clone is one. The genes are TRBV18 and TRBJ1-1; a weak D match, TRBD1 (5 bases). Trimming shortened V by 8 bases and J by 6 bases, and 16 bases separated the two germline ends. Germline CDR1 reads KGHSH; CDR2 reads LQKENI. CDR3 size: 13 residues. Here the CDR3 DNA reads TGTGCCAGCACCCGGGACGGGAAACCTGAAGCTTTCTTT. Its protein product is CASTRDGKPEAFF.

The V call is TRBV2, the J call TRBJ1-3, with 7 bases lining up with TRBD1. The CDR3 spans 15 residues. From germline, CDR1 is SNHLY and CDR2 FYNNEI. Losses at the gene ends were 6 bases for V and 4 bases for J; bases not matched to a gene: 9. This CDR3 is CASRAGDRKGNTIYF. The CDR3 bases are TGTGCCAGCAGGGCCGGGGACAGAAAGGGAAACACCATATATTTT.

The rearrangement joins TRBV3-1 (or the pseudogene TRBV3-2) to TRBJ1-3; unclear D gene. The V end was cut by 2 bases, the J end by 0 bases, with 11 bases between. Germline V gene sequence: CDR1 LGHDT, CDR2 YNNKEL (reference sequence). The CDR3 covers 16 residues. The CDR3 reads CASSQRISSSGNTIYF. The CDR3 nucleotides read TGTGCCAGCAGCCAAAGGATTTCGAGCTCTGGAAACACCATATATTTT.

This clone was seen more than once but under ten times. The V call is TRBV4-2, the J call TRBJ1-1; D call uncertain. Germline-derived CDR1 and CDR2 are LGHNA and YNFKEQ. The CDR3 is made up of 13 amino acids. V was shortened by 1 base and J by 5 bases, with 8 bases between the two germline ends. CDR3 sequence: CASSQAWETEAFF. CDR3 in DNA: TGTGCCAGCAGCCAAGCATGGGAGACTGAAGCTTTCTTT.

The rearrangement uses TRBV6-4 and TRBJ2-1; 8 nucleotides align to TRBD2. Germline loops: CDR1 MRHNA, CDR2 SNTAGT. The trim removed 5 bases at V and 5 bases at J, leaving 8 bases unmatched. The CDR3 is 15 residues long. CDR3 in amino acids: CASSPLSGSHNEQFF. The CDR3, as DNA: TGTGCCAGCAGTCCACTGAGCGGGAGCCACAATGAGCAGTTCTTC.

The chain couples TRBV14 to TRBJ2-5; D not certain. The germline gives CDR1 SGHDN, CDR2 FVKESK. V lost 1 base, J lost 7 bases, and 16 bases lay in between. The CDR3 is 15 amino acids. Here the CDR3 reads CASSQGQHVAATQYF. The CDR3 nucleotides read TGTGCCAGCAGCCAAGGGCAACACGTTGCGGCGACCCAGTACTTC.

This clone appeared a single time. V usage is TRBV2 and J usage is TRBJ1-5, with a possible D match to TRBD1 (5 bases). The ends were cut back, 3 bases at V and 1 base at J, with 7 bases in the middle. There are 14 residues in the CDR3. Germline-derived CDR1 and CDR2 are SNHLY and FYNNEI. The CDR3 bases are TGTGCCAGCAGTGACAGGGCCAGCAATCAGCCCCAGCATTTT. Protein: CASSDRASNQPQHF.

The chain couples TRBV6-5 to TRBJ1-1; 7 bases map to TRBD1. V lost 6 bases, J lost 1 base, and 2 bases stayed unmatched. The germline CDR1 and CDR2 sequences are MNHEY and SVGAGI. CDR3 length: 13 amino acids. The CDR3 is CASSRDRNTEAFF. The CDR3 DNA follows: TGTGCCAGCAGCCGGGACAGGAACACTGAAGCTTTCTTT.

The chain has TRBV3-1 (or the pseudogene TRBV3-2) and TRBJ2-7; 7 nucleotides line up with TRBD1. CDR1 and CDR2 from the germline V gene are LGHDT and YNNKEL (reference sequence). The CDR3 is made up of 16 amino acids. V lost 4 bases and J lost 2; bases outside the gene matches: 11. CDR3 amino acids: CASSPRTGRPPYEQYF. CDR3 in DNA: TGTGCCAGCAGCCCACGGACAGGCCGTCCACCCTACGAGCAGTACTTC.

The chain combines TRBV5-1 with TRBJ1-1, with a tentative D call TRBD1 (5 bases). The CDR3 contains 15 residues. Germline values: CDR1 SGHRS, CDR2 YFSETQ. V lost 3 bases to trimming and J lost 1 base, with 13 bases between them. The CDR3 loop is CASSYTGTGNTEAFF. The CDR3 DNA reads TGCGCCAGCAGCTATACCGGGACCGGGAACACTGAAGCTTTCTTT.

The rearrangement links TRBV5-1 to TRBJ1-3, with D uncertain. In germline, CDR1 is SGHRS, CDR2 YFSETQ. With 1 base removed from V and 0 bases from J, the gap between germline ends came to 8 bases. The CDR3 sequence is 15 residues long. The CDR3 here is CASSLTADSGNTIYF. In nucleotides, the CDR3 is TGCGCCAGCAGCTTGACTGCCGACTCTGGAAACACCATATATTTT. Full variable domain (remainder filled in from reference TRBV5-1 and TRBJ1-3): KAGVTQTPRYLIKTRGQQVTLSCSPISGHRSVSWYQQTPGQGLQFLFEYFSETQRNKGNFPGRFSGRQFSNSRSEMNVSTLELGDSALYLCASSLTADSGNTIYFGEGSWLTVV.

The chain couples TRBV5-1 to TRBJ2-4; D possibly corresponds to TRBD2 (5 bases). V lost 2 bases and J 5 bases, leaving 11 bases between the germline ends. The CDR3 sequence is 14 residues long. Germline V gene sequence: CDR1 SGHRS, CDR2 YFSETQ. This chain's CDR3 is CASSFSGNQNIQYF. CDR3 DNA sequence: TGCGCCAGCAGCTTCTCCGGGAATCAAAACATTCAGTACTTC.

The rearrangement links TRBV11-3 to TRBJ1-1; tentatively, D is TRBD1 (5 bases). The V gene lost 1 base and the J gene lost 4 bases, with 7 bases spanning the gap. The CDR3 consists of 13 residues. Germline V gene sequence: CDR1 SGHNT, CDR2 YENEEA. The CDR3 DNA reads TGTGCCAGCAGCTTAGCCGGGGGCACTGAAGCTTTCTTT. It is translated as CASSLAGGTEAFF.

The chain uses TRBV27 and TRBJ1-2; TRBD1 might be the D (5 bases). V lost 6 bases and J 7 bases, leaving 9 bases between the germline ends. The germline CDR1 and CDR2 sequences are MNHEY and SMNVEV (reference sequence). The CDR3 length is 11 residues. CDR3 DNA sequence: TGTGCCAGCAGGGGCAGGGCTGGCTACACCTTC. It encodes CASRGRAGYTF.

This clone was observed once. The rearrangement uses TRBV6-5 and TRBJ2-7; 12 nucleotides line up with TRBD1. The germline gives CDR1 MNHEY, CDR2 SVGAGI. This CDR3 comprises 15 residues. The J segment lost 4 bases and the V segment lost 7 bases, leaving 8 bases of the junction unmatched. The CDR3 DNA reads as TGTGCCAGCAAAATCAGGGGACAGGGGGCTTACGAGCAGTACTTC. Translating it yields CASKIRGQGAYEQYF.

This clone was detected only a few times. The J gene is TRBJ2-3, the V gene TRBV5-4; 9 bases agree with TRBD2. After removal of 3 bases from V and 1 base from J, the junction contained 3 bases not matched to a gene. The germline V gene encodes CDR1 SGHNT and CDR2 YYREEE (reference sequence). This CDR3 is 15 amino acids long. Written as DNA, the CDR3 is TGTGCCAGCAGCTATCCTAGCGGGGGCACAGATACGCAGTATTTT. Protein sequence: CASSYPSGGTDTQYF.

The chain joins TRBV30 to TRBJ2-1, with D possibly matching TRBD2 (6 bases). This CDR3 region has 13 residues. The V end lost 3 bases, the J end lost 7 bases, and 13 bases lay between the germline ends. Germline CDR1 GTSNPN, CDR2 SVGIG (reference sequence). This CDR3 is CAWSPGRSNEQFF. The CDR3 region has the DNA TGTGCCTGGAGCCCCGGGAGAAGTAATGAGCAGTTCTTC.

This clone was seen once. The chain has TRBV9 and TRBJ2-3, with 9 bases that match TRBD2. Trimming took 3 bases from V and 4 from J; bases not matched to a gene: 6. In germline, CDR1 is SGDLS, CDR2 YYNGEE. This CDR3 is built from 15 residues. For the CDR3, the DNA is TGTGCCAGCAGCGCGGGCGGGAGGGCCGCAGATACGCAGTATTTT. Its translation is CASSAGGRAADTQYF.

The chain uses TRBV5-1 and TRBJ1-1; 10 bases line up with TRBD1. This CDR3 contains 14 residues. The ends lost 5 bases at V and 11 bases at J; junction bases unmatched: 12. Germline CDR1 is SGHRS and CDR2 is YFSETQ. This CDR3 reads CASRLGQGQQGAFF. The CDR3 region has the DNA TGCGCCAGCAGGCTGGGACAGGGGCAACAGGGGGCTTTCTTT.

This chain joins TRBV6-5 and TRBJ1-1; no clear D gene. This CDR3 is built from 15 residues. Germline CDR1 MNHEY, CDR2 SVGAGI. V dropped 8 bases and J dropped 1 base, with 17 bases sitting between them. CDR3 sequence (DNA): TGTGCCAGCCGAGAGAGAAGAGGCCCGAACACTGAAGCTTTCTTT. Protein sequence: CASRERRGPNTEAFF.

This chain connects TRBV5-6 to TRBJ2-5; 7 nucleotides line up with TRBD2. CDR3 length: 14 residues. V was pared by 4 bases and J by 5 bases, with 8 bases of the junction left unmatched. CDR1 and CDR2 from the germline V gene are SGHDT and YYEEEE. CDR3 region: CASSGSSGAETQYF. Here the CDR3 DNA reads TGTGCCAGCAGCGGATCTAGCGGAGCGGAGACCCAGTACTTC.

The chain joins TRBV21-1 to TRBJ2-7. TRBV21-1 is a documented pseudogene. The CDR3 spans 9 residues. The CDR3 bases are TGTGCCAGGGACTACGAGCAGTACTTC. Its protein product is CARDYEQYF.

This chain uses TRBV28 with TRBJ1-5, with D possibly TRBD1 on 5 matching bases. Trimming removed 5 bases at V and 0 bases at J, with 26 bases between. This CDR3 comprises 20 residues. The germline V gene has CDR1 MDHEN and CDR2 SYDVKM. The CDR3 DNA follows: TGTGCCAGCAGTCTCCAGATGTCGATGGCGGGGGGAGATAGCAATCAGCCCCAGCATTTT. Its translation is CASSLQMSMAGGDSNQPQHF.

This clone turned up a few times. The V call is TRBV7-9, the J call TRBJ1-1; possible D gene TRBD1, 6 bases. Germline V CDR1 and CDR2: SEHNR, FQNEAQ (reference sequence). The CDR3 covers 12 residues. In nucleotides, the CDR3 is TGTGCGCTCCACAGGGTCGGAACTGAAGCTTTCTTT. Protein: CALHRVGTEAFF.

The chain joins TRBV3-1 (or the pseudogene TRBV3-2) to TRBJ2-3, with TRBD2 matching over 8 bases. The germline CDR1 and CDR2 sequences are LGHDT and YNNKEL (reference sequence). The ends lost 5 bases at V and 4 bases at J; junction bases unmatched: 14. The CDR3 spans 17 residues. Here the CDR3 DNA reads TGTGCCAGCAGCAAGAGATTCCCGGGACTAGTCTCAGATACGCAGTATTTT. Translation gives CASSKRFPGLVSDTQYF.

A single count supports this clone. V and J are TRBV27 and TRBJ2-5; 8 bases map to TRBD2. Trimming removed 3 bases from V and 5 bases from J; junction bases left unmatched: 5. CDR3 length equals 14 residues. The V gene's germline CDR1 is MNHEY and CDR2 SMNVEV (reference sequence). The CDR3 nucleotides read TGTGCCAGCAGTTTCTCTTCTAGCGGGGAGACCCAGTACTTC. Amino acid sequence: CASSFSSSGETQYF.

The rearrangement links TRBV30 to TRBJ2-1, with TRBD1 identical over 8 bases. CDR3 length equals 12 residues. CDR1 and CDR2 (germline): GTSNPN, SVGIG (reference sequence). Trimming took 4 bases from V and 8 from J; bases not matched to a gene: 4. CDR3 sequence: CAWKQGGDEQFF. The DNA for the CDR3 is TGTGCCTGGAAACAGGGGGGCGATGAGCAGTTCTTC.

The chain has TRBV4-1 and TRBJ2-7; perhaps TRBD1 as D (7 bases). This CDR3 spans 18 amino acids. Germline CDR1 MGHRA, CDR2 YSYEKL. Trimming shortened V by 0 bases and J by 0 bases, and 18 bases separated the two germline ends. The CDR3 DNA is TGCGCCAGCAGCCAAGATAGGTCCAGGGGGGATACCTCCTACGAGCAGTACTTC. It encodes CASSQDRSRGDTSYEQYF.

The chain carries TRBV19 and TRBJ1-2; 9 nucleotides match TRBD1. This CDR3 comprises 14 residues. V dropped 5 bases and J dropped 4; count of bases not matched to a gene: 5. The germline CDR1 and CDR2 sequences are LNHDA and SQIVND (reference sequence). The DNA for the CDR3 is TGTGCCAGTAGTCAACCGGGACAGGGCTATGGCTACACCTTC. Translation: CASSQPGQGYGYTF.

V usage is TRBV18 and J usage is TRBJ1-5; 8 bases are shared with TRBD1. In germline, CDR1 is KGHSH, CDR2 LQKENI. The CDR3 loop spans 16 amino acids. Trimming removed 3 bases from V and 3 bases from J; junction bases left unmatched: 7. CDR3 DNA sequence: TGTGCCAGCTCACCGGGGACAGGAGTAAACAATCAGCCCCAGCATTTT. Amino acid sequence: CASSPGTGVNNQPQHF.

This rearrangement joins TRBV28 to TRBJ1-5; 7 positions match TRBD1. V shed 6 bases and J 16 bases; nucleotides not matched to a gene: 12. The CDR3 totals 12 residues. Germline V lookup: CDR1 MDHEN, CDR2 SYDVKM. The CDR3 DNA is TGTGCCAGCAGGGAAGGGGACAGACTTCCACATTTT. As protein: CASREGDRLPHF.